These 10 T cell receptor beta chains originate from one sample sequenced in a study of breast tumors, draining lymph nodes, adjacent tissues. One entry per CDR3 protein, called by TCRdb with MiXCR from the multiplex PCR reads. The repertoire has about 22,000 distinct CDR3 sequences, approximately 40% of them found once; the top ten carry around 22%. Specimen: breast tumor tissue. The receptors were gathered from a female donor with breast cancer. Some clones in this sample may be carry-over from other donors' samples.

This clonotype has at least ten counts. V usage is TRBV20-1 and J usage is TRBJ1-4; perhaps TRBD1 as D (6 bases). CDR3 length equals 14 residues. Per germline, CDR1 DFQATT and CDR2 SNEGSKA (reference sequence). Trimming took off 5 bases at V and 7 bases at J, with 17 bases between the two ends. CDR3 sequence reads: CSAGGRGRGEKLFF. CDR3 sequence (DNA): TGCAGTGCTGGGGGGCGGGGGAGGGGTGAAAAACTGTTTTTT.

This chain links TRBV10-3 with TRBJ2-3; D is undetermined. This CDR3 has 18 residues. Trimming removed 0 bases at V and 1 base at J, with 17 bases between. Germline CDR1 and CDR2: ENHRY and SYGVKD. This CDR3 reads CAISESRLLLDGTDTQYF. The CDR3 region has the DNA TGTGCCATCAGTGAGTCAAGGCTGCTCCTAGATGGCACAGATACGCAGTATTTT.

This clonotype was seen many times. The V and J genes are TRBV29-1 and TRBJ2-3, with 8 positions matching TRBD2. CDR1 is SQVTM, CDR2 ANQGSEA, per germline. V was clipped by 3 bases and J by 10 bases; unmatched bases: 6. The CDR3 consists of 12 residues. The DNA of the CDR3 is TGCAGCGTTGACCCGGGGGGGAATGCGCAGTATTTT. Translation: CSVDPGGNAQYF.

V is TRBV7-6 and J is TRBJ2-1, with 10 bases matching TRBD2. The junction had 2 bases not matched to a gene; V was cut back by 4 bases and J by 2 bases. This CDR3 has 15 amino acids. Germline values: CDR1 SGHVS, CDR2 FNYEAQ. CDR3 DNA sequence: TGTGCCAGCAGCTGGGGACTAGCGCCCTACAATGAGCAGTTCTTC. Translating it yields CASSWGLAPYNEQFF.

V usage is TRBV20-1 and J usage is TRBJ2-3; 12 bases align to TRBD2. The V segment lost 3 bases and the J segment 6 bases; nucleotides outside the gene matches: 19. Germline CDR1 and CDR2: DFQATT and SNEGSKA (reference sequence). The CDR3 has 19 amino acids. In DNA form, the CDR3 reads TGCAGTGCTAGGACCGGGACTAGCGGGCCGCGGGGTTCTGGGGATACGCAGTATTTT. As protein: CSARTGTSGPRGSGDTQYF.

This clonotype was counted a few times. V is TRBV12-3 or TRBV12-4 and J is TRBJ2-1; D may be TRBD1 (6 bases). This CDR3 region has 18 residues. Trimming pared 3 bases from V and 8 bases from J, leaving 26 bases between. The CDR3 sequence is CASSFAPVGALVSHEQFF. In DNA form, the CDR3 reads TGTGCCAGCAGTTTCGCGCCCGTGGGGGCCCTCGTTTCGCATGAGCAGTTCTTC.

As to this clonotype: The junction shows a germline mismatch at one end, possibly a read error. The chain joins TRBV15 to TRBJ2-6; D possibly uses TRBD1 or TRBD2 (5 bases each). The CDR3 covers 15 residues. In germline, CDR1 is LNHNV, CDR2 YYDKDF (reference sequence). CDR3 region: CATSDGSSGGNVLTF. CDR3 sequence (DNA): TGTGCCACCAGCGACGGCAGCTCTGGGGGCAACGTCCTGACTTTC.

There are many counts of this clonotype. The chain joins TRBV29-1 to TRBJ1-2; D unresolved. The CDR3 is 12 amino acids. Germline CDR1 SQVTM, CDR2 ANQGSEA. The germline V and J ends were trimmed by 6 bases and 5 bases, with 13 bases remaining between them. CDR3 coding DNA: TGCAGCGTGGCGAGCGGAGGATATGGCTACACCTTC. Translating gives CSVASGGYGYTF.

This clonotype has a count of ten or more. The J gene is TRBJ2-5, the V gene TRBV4-1; 7 positions match TRBD1. The CDR3 extends over 17 amino acids. V shed 0 bases and J 4 bases; nucleotides not matched to a gene: 11. Germline V gene data show CDR1 as MGHRA and CDR2 as YSYEKL. CDR3 nucleotides: TGCGCCAGCAGCCAAGAGATGGGCAGGGGGTACAGAGAGACCCAGTACTTC. Translated, it gives CASSQEMGRGYRETQYF.

This clonotype was seen ten or more times. V is TRBV7-3 and J is TRBJ2-2, with D unresolved. CDR3 size: 13 residues. V shed 0 bases and J shed 5 bases, with 4 bases lying between them. Per the germline V gene, CDR1 is SGHTA and CDR2 is FQGTGA. The CDR3: CASSLTQTGELFF. The CDR3 DNA reads as TGTGCCAGCAGCTTAACGCAAACCGGGGAGCTGTTTTTT.